Below are 21 T cell receptor beta chains sequenced from a single sample in a study of blood T cell repertoires in COVID-19. The method was immunoSEQ multiplex PCR; TCRdb's version includes in-frame clones alone and lacks a portion of them. Of roughly 170,000 clones listed, approximately 82% are singletons. The source material was PBMCs or T cells enriched from blood (not recorded which). The receptor source for this set is a man aged 55-75 years who had recovered from COVID-19.

The CDR3 region has the DNA TGTGCCACCAGTACAGGGGTATTAACCGGGGAGCTGTTTTTT. It specifies CATSTGVLTGELFF. The chain has TRBV15 and TRBJ2-2; 7 bases match TRBD1. This CDR3 has 14 amino acids. J was trimmed by 5 bases and V by 6 bases; bases with no gene match: 6. Germline CDR1 and CDR2: LNHNV and YYDKDF (reference sequence).

The table lists this clone with a few counts. V usage is TRBV7-3 and J usage is TRBJ2-2; the D gene is possibly TRBD1 (5 bases). CDR3 length: 16 residues. V shed 5 bases and J shed 1 base, with 14 bases lying between them. CDR1 and CDR2 from the germline V gene are SGHTA and FQGTGA. The CDR3 DNA sequence: TGTGCCAGCAGCAGGGGTAACAGCCAGAACACCGGGGAGCTGTTTTTT. Translation gives CASSRGNSQNTGELFF.

The rearrangement links TRBV15 to TRBJ1-1, with D unresolved. Looked up from germline, CDR1 is LNHNV and CDR2 is YYDKDF (reference sequence). The CDR3 length is 11 residues. V was clipped by 8 bases and J by 1 base, with 5 bases between them. CDR3 bases: TGTGCCACCGCGGAGAACACTGAAGCTTTCTTT. This translates into CATAENTEAFF.

The sample holds a few counts of this clone. This sequence joins TRBV29-1 and TRBJ1-5, with 11 bases identical to TRBD1. Trimming at V came to 6 bases and at J to 6 bases, leaving 4 bases not matched to a gene. CDR3 length: 13 residues. Looked up from germline, CDR1 is SQVTM and CDR2 is ANQGSEA. CDR3 sequence: CSVTGTGGQPQHF. In DNA form, the CDR3 reads TGCAGCGTGACCGGGACAGGGGGTCAGCCCCAGCATTTT.

The V gene is TRBV3-1 (or the pseudogene TRBV3-2), the J gene TRBJ2-7, with 16 bases identical to TRBD2. The V gene's germline CDR1 is LGHDT and CDR2 YNNKEL (reference sequence). The CDR3 consists of 16 residues. After removal of 5 bases from V and 5 bases from J, the junction contained 6 bases not matched to a gene. The CDR3 sequence: CASSLGLAGGFDEQYF. CDR3 DNA sequence: TGTGCCAGCAGCTTGGGACTAGCGGGAGGGTTCGACGAGCAGTACTTC.

Only one count was recorded for this clone. V and J are TRBV28 and TRBJ1-1; the D is unclear. The CDR3 runs 12 residues. The germline gives CDR1 MDHEN, CDR2 SYDVKM. With 3 bases removed from V and 4 bases from J, the gap between germline ends came to 6 bases. CDR3 residues: CASSFIPTEAFF. CDR3 nucleotide sequence: TGTGCCAGCAGTTTTATCCCCACTGAAGCTTTCTTT.

The chain links TRBV25-1 to TRBJ1-2; 7 positions agree with TRBD1. The germline CDR1 and CDR2 sequences are MGHDK and SYGVNS. This CDR3 region has 15 residues. J gave up 5 bases and V 5 bases, and 11 bases lay outside the gene matches. The DNA for the CDR3 is TGTGCCAGCAGTTTTGGTCTGGGACAGAGTTATGGCTACACCTTC. Encoded protein: CASSFGLGQSYGYTF.

This sequence joins TRBV24-1 and TRBJ1-2, with a weak D call TRBD1 (6 bases). The V and J ends lost 4 bases and 8 bases respectively, with 10 bases between them. Germline V CDR1 and CDR2: KGHDR, SFDVKD. This CDR3 region has 12 residues. The CDR3 bases are TGTGCCACCAGTGAACAGGGCAGGGGCTACACCTTC. The encoded protein is CATSEQGRGYTF.

The gene calls are TRBV5-4 and TRBJ2-3, with TRBD2 identical over 10 bases. The ends lost 2 bases at V and 8 bases at J; junction bases unmatched: 8. CDR1 SGHNT and CDR2 YYREEE come from the germline V gene (reference sequence). CDR3 length equals 15 residues. CDR3 DNA sequence: TGTGCCAGCAGCTTCGTGGTAGCGGGAGGTGGTACGCAGTATTTT. Protein product: CASSFVVAGGGTQYF. The full variable domain, its missing parts supplied by reference TRBV5-4 and TRBJ2-3, is ETGVTQSPTHLIKTRGQQVTLRCSSQSGHNTVSWYQQALGQGPQFIFQYYREEENGRGNFPPRFSGLQFPNYSSELNVNALELDDSALYLCASSFVVAGGGTQYFGPGTRLTVL.

The chain uses TRBV2 and TRBJ1-1; D call uncertain. The V gene lost 6 bases and the J gene lost 11 bases, with 16 bases spanning the gap. Germline loops: CDR1 SNHLY, CDR2 FYNNEI. The CDR3 loop spans 12 amino acids. As DNA, the CDR3 is TGTGCCAGCAGAGAGGGTGGGAGGACGGCTTTCTTT. As protein: CASREGGRTAFF.

This chain links TRBV7-2 with TRBJ1-2, with TRBD1 identical over 11 bases. The germline CDR1 and CDR2 sequences are SGHTA and FQGNSA. The J segment lost 2 bases and the V segment lost 5 bases, leaving 10 bases of the junction unmatched. The CDR3 has 17 residues. CDR3 bases: TGTGCCAGCAGCCCTTGGACCCGGACAGGGGGCAACTATGGCTACACCTTC. It codes for CASSPWTRTGGNYGYTF.

This clone was observed once. This chain uses TRBV12-3 or TRBV12-4 with TRBJ2-6; D not resolved. Trimming removed 7 bases from V and 12 bases from J, with 10 bases in between. CDR3 length: 11 amino acids. Written as DNA, the CDR3 is TGTGCCAGCACCCCCGGCGGCGTCCTGACTTTC. This translates into CASTPGGVLTF.

The genes are TRBV6-5 and TRBJ2-2; D remains unclear. V lost 2 bases, J lost 6 bases, and 4 bases lay in between. The CDR3 spans 12 residues. The germline V gene has CDR1 MNHEY and CDR2 SVGAGI. In DNA, the CDR3 is TGTGCCAGCAGTTACCCGTCCGGGGAGCTGTTTTTT. Translated, it gives CASSYPSGELFF.

This clone was detected only a few times. This rearrangement joins TRBV6-5 to TRBJ1-4; 7 bases match TRBD1. The germline V gene has CDR1 MNHEY and CDR2 SVGAGI. The length of the CDR3 is 15 residues. V shed 7 bases, J shed 7 bases, and the junction held 12 bases outside the gene matches. The CDR3 DNA sequence: TGTGCCAGCAATTCAGGACAGGCCGGTGGTGAAAAACTGTTTTTT. Protein sequence: CASNSGQAGGEKLFF.

This clone occurred once. This chain links TRBV2 with TRBJ1-2; TRBD1 aligns across 8 bases. CDR1 is SNHLY, CDR2 FYNNEI, per germline. After removal of 10 bases from V and 7 bases from J, the junction contained 14 bases not matched to a gene. CDR3 length: 14 residues. The CDR3 spells CANSPTQGAFGYTF. The DNA for the CDR3 is TGTGCCAACAGCCCTACCCAGGGGGCGTTTGGCTACACCTTC.

This chain links TRBV7-9 with TRBJ2-1; TRBD1 matches at 7 bases. The CDR3 covers 15 residues. CDR1 and CDR2 (germline): SEHNR, FQNEAQ (reference sequence). Trimming removed 5 bases from V and 7 bases from J; junction bases left unmatched: 11. The CDR3 here is CASSPVGTARNEQFF. CDR3 nucleotide sequence: TGTGCCAGCAGCCCGGTGGGGACAGCGAGGAATGAGCAGTTCTTC.

This rearrangement joins TRBV2 to TRBJ1-2; TRBD1 might be the D (6 bases). The CDR3 consists of 12 residues. Trimming removed 10 bases from V and 5 bases from J, with 14 bases in between. Germline-derived CDR1 and CDR2 are SNHLY and FYNNEI. The CDR3 here is CAKRTVNYGYTF. CDR3 DNA: TGTGCCAAGAGGACAGTAAATTATGGCTACACCTTC.

This chain joins TRBV20-1 and TRBJ1-2; D unclear. With 3 bases removed from V and 2 bases from J, the gap between germline ends came to 10 bases. The CDR3 has 13 residues. Germline lookup yields CDR1 DFQATT and CDR2 SNEGSKA (reference sequence). The CDR3 spells CSASPWANYGYTF. CDR3 DNA sequence: TGCAGTGCTAGTCCCTGGGCGAACTATGGCTACACCTTC.

The rearrangement joins TRBV19 to TRBJ2-4; 7 bases are a match to TRBD2. J lost 1 base, V lost 2 bases, and 5 bases had no gene match. Germline CDR1 is LNHDA and CDR2 is SQIVND (reference sequence). This CDR3 contains 16 residues. The CDR3 nucleotides are TGTGCCAGTAGTATACTGGAGGGAGGGGCCAAAAACATTCAGTACTTC. Protein product: CASSILEGGAKNIQYF.

The chain links TRBV7-2 to TRBJ2-1, with D unclear. V dropped 1 base and J dropped 3 bases, with 4 bases sitting between them. Germline V gives CDR1 SGHTA, CDR2 FQGNSA. The CDR3 is made up of 13 amino acids. CDR3 protein: CASSLERYNEQFF. The CDR3, as DNA: TGTGCCAGCAGCTTAGAGCGCTACAATGAGCAGTTCTTC.

This clone has only one observation. The chain carries TRBV28 and TRBJ1-5; TRBD1 aligns across 8 bases. The CDR3 totals 16 residues. CDR1 and CDR2 (germline): MDHEN, SYDVKM. Trimming removed 5 bases from V and 2 bases from J; junction bases left unmatched: 8. This CDR3 is CASSLDRGRGNQPQHF. In DNA form, the CDR3 reads TGTGCCAGCAGTCTAGACAGGGGACGTGGCAATCAGCCCCAGCATTTT.